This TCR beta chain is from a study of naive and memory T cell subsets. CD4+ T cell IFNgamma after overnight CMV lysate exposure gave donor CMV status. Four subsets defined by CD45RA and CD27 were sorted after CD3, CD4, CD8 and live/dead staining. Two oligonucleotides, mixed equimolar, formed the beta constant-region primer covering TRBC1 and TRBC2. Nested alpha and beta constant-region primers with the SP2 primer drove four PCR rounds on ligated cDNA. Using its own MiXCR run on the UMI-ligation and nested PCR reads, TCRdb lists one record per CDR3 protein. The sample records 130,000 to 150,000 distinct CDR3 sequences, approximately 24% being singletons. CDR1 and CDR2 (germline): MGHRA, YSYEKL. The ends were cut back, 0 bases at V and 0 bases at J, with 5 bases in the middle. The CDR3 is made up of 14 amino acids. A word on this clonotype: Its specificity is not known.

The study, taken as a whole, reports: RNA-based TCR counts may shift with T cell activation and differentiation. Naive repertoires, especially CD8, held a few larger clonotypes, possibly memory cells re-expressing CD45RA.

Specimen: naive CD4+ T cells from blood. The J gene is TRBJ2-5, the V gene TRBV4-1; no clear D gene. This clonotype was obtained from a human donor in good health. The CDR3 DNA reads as TGCGCCAGCAGCCAAGAGGTCAACCAAGAGACCCAGTACTTC. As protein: CASSQEVNQETQYF.